Shown below are 25 T cell receptor beta chains from a single sample sequenced in a study of T cell responses to AZD1222 COVID-19 vaccine (dated by TCRdb to about 2021). Libraries came from the immunoSEQ multiplex PCR assay. TCRdb stores this immuneACCESS table with in-frame sequences only. Part of the clones is absent; in the studies checked, under half of the shortfall reflects unresolved V genes, and no reason is known for the rest. The sample data list some 72,000 clones, and 92% of these were observed just once. The ten largest clones take up approximately 7% of the sample. Taken with the paper, the label for time point translates to: baseline before first vaccination. What this sample's treatment or condition label stands for: meningococcal conjugate vaccine given as trial control. The input for sequencing was peripheral blood, taken on day 0 of MenACWY control vaccination. The source of these receptors is an adult in good health.

V and J are TRBV28 and TRBJ1-2; 9 bases agree with TRBD1. The CDR3 contains 15 residues. Unmatched junction bases numbered 7, after V lost 2 bases and J lost 6 bases. Per germline, CDR1 MDHEN and CDR2 SYDVKM. CDR3 bases: TGTGCCAGCAGTTTAGGCACAGGGGGCGTCAATGGCTACACCTTC. Residues: CASSLGTGGVNGYTF.

The genes are TRBV19 and TRBJ2-7; D ambiguous. The germline V gene has CDR1 LNHDA and CDR2 SQIVND (reference sequence). The CDR3 sequence is 13 residues long. The V end lost 4 bases, the J end lost 2 bases, and 9 bases lay between the germline ends. CDR3 loop: CASSRVLAYEQYF. The DNA of the CDR3 is TGTGCCAGTAGTAGGGTTTTAGCCTACGAGCAGTACTTC. Together with reference TRBV19 and TRBJ2-7, the CDR3 gives the full variable domain: DGGITQSPKYLFRKEGQNVTLSCEQNLNHDAMYWYRQDPGQGLRLIYYSQIVNDFQKGDIAEGYSVSREKKESFPLTVTSAQKNPTAFYLCASSRVLAYEQYFGPGTRLTVT.

This chain connects TRBV14 to TRBJ1-3; 7 nucleotides agree with TRBD1. The CDR3 loop spans 18 amino acids. J gave up 1 base and V 1 base, and 10 bases lay outside the gene matches. Looked up from germline, CDR1 is SGHDN and CDR2 is FVKESK. The CDR3 DNA is TGTGCCAGCAGCCAAGCGGGCAGGGGGTCGACTTCTGGAAACACCATATATTTT. Translated: CASSQAGRGSTSGNTIYF.

The J gene is TRBJ1-5, the V gene TRBV6-6; TRBD1 matches at 8 bases. Germline V lookup: CDR1 MNHNY, CDR2 SVGAGI (reference sequence). With V trimmed by 6 bases and J by 5 bases, 6 bases remained unmatched. This CDR3 has 14 amino acids. The CDR3 protein is CASSQGTGDQPQHF. The CDR3 region has the DNA TGTGCCAGCAGCCAGGGGACAGGTGATCAGCCCCAGCATTTT.

The rearrangement uses TRBV29-1 and TRBJ1-3; no reliable D call. V was cut by 4 bases and J by 6 bases, with 13 bases left in between. The germline V gene encodes CDR1 SQVTM and CDR2 ANQGSEA. The CDR3 loop spans 13 amino acids. This chain's CDR3 is CSVAVTNLNTIYF. The CDR3 DNA follows: TGCAGCGTTGCTGTGACAAATTTAAACACCATATATTTT.

The chain couples TRBV2 to TRBJ2-7, with 8 nucleotides matching TRBD2. The V gene's germline CDR1 is SNHLY and CDR2 FYNNEI. After removal of 3 bases from V and 2 bases from J, the junction contained 9 bases not matched to a gene. CDR3 length: 16 amino acids. The CDR3 DNA reads TGTGCCAGCAGTGATATGGCTAGCGGGCGGACCTACGAGCAGTACTTC. Encoded protein: CASSDMASGRTYEQYF.

Only one count was recorded for this clone. V is TRBV7-9 and J is TRBJ2-3; D remains ambiguous. V gave up 2 bases and J gave up 2 bases, with 8 bases separating them. The CDR3 totals 14 residues. Germline V gene data show CDR1 as SEHNR and CDR2 as FQNEAQ (reference sequence). The chain's CDR3 is CASSLRTITDTQYF. CDR3 sequence (DNA): TGTGCCAGCAGCTTAAGGACGATCACAGATACGCAGTATTTT.

V and J are TRBV7-9 and TRBJ2-7; tentatively, D is TRBD1 (5 bases). CDR3 length equals 15 residues. V was shortened by 5 bases and J by 3 bases, with 17 bases between the two germline ends. In germline, CDR1 is SEHNR, CDR2 FQNEAQ (reference sequence). CDR3 bases: TGTGCCAGCAGCACCCGCCGAAGTCAGGGCTACGAGCAGTACTTC. Translated: CASSTRRSQGYEQYF.

The chain is built from TRBV21-1 and TRBJ2-7; the table's TRBD1 call for D was not verified on the DNA. TRBV21-1 is shown as a pseudogene. This CDR3 spans 15 amino acids. The CDR3 is CASSKEVDRGHEQYF. CDR3 bases: TGTGCCAGCAGCAAAGAGGTGGACAGGGGTCACGAGCAGTACTTC.

This clone was seen once. This chain uses TRBV4-3 with TRBJ2-7; 9 bases line up with TRBD2. This CDR3 spans 15 amino acids. CDR1 and CDR2 (germline): LGHNA, YSLEER. V gave up 1 base and J gave up 3 bases; unmatched junction bases: 4. For the CDR3, the DNA is TGCGCCAGCAGCCAAGGAGGTAGCGGGAGCTACGAGCAGTACTTC. It is translated as CASSQGGSGSYEQYF.

The CDR3 protein is CASSDTGTGELFF. Here the CDR3 DNA reads TGTGCCAGCAGTGACACGGGCACCGGGGAGCTGTTTTTT. The rearrangement joins TRBV2 to TRBJ2-2, with D uncertain. The germline V gene has CDR1 SNHLY and CDR2 FYNNEI. The CDR3 has 13 amino acids. With 3 bases removed from V and 4 bases from J, the gap between germline ends came to 6 bases.

This chain uses TRBV7-2 with TRBJ2-7, with 9 bases fitting TRBD2. The junction had 14 bases not matched to a gene; V was cut back by 5 bases and J by 12 bases. CDR1 and CDR2 (germline): SGHTA, FQGNSA. The CDR3 spans 14 residues. The CDR3, as DNA: TGTGCCAGCAGCCCCTCCGGAGCGGGAGGAATCCCGTACTTC. Its protein product is CASSPSGAGGIPYF.

In DNA form, the CDR3 reads TGTGCCACCGCAACAGAGTTTGGTGGCTACACCTTC. This sequence encodes CATATEFGGYTF. The genes are TRBV24-1 and TRBJ1-2; no clear D. The germline gives CDR1 KGHDR, CDR2 SFDVKD. Deletions cut 9 bases from V and 7 bases from J, with 14 bases between. The CDR3 runs 12 residues.

This chain links TRBV19 with TRBJ2-3; 10 nucleotides match TRBD2. The ends lost 3 bases at V and 7 bases at J; junction bases unmatched: 13. From germline, CDR1 is LNHDA and CDR2 SQIVND (reference sequence). There are 17 residues in the CDR3. The chain's CDR3 is CASSIPAGTSVMNTQYF. In DNA, the CDR3 is TGTGCCAGTAGTATCCCCGCCGGGACTAGCGTGATGAATACGCAGTATTTT.

J is TRBJ1-1 and V is TRBV21-1. TRBV21-1 is a pseudogene locus. The CDR3 has 18 amino acids. CDR3 sequence: CASSTKRGGGVMNTEAFF. The CDR3 DNA reads TGTGCCAGCAGCACCAAGCGGGGAGGGGGAGTTATGAACACTGAAGCTTTCTTT.

The chain employs TRBV6-5 and TRBJ2-3; D may be TRBD1 (5 bases). The CDR3 length is 13 residues. CDR1 MNHEY and CDR2 SVGAGI come from the germline V gene. V was shortened by 7 bases and J by 3 bases, with 11 bases between the two germline ends. The CDR3 sequence is CASNRQNTDTQYF. DNA of the CDR3: TGTGCCAGCAATCGACAGAATACAGATACGCAGTATTTT.

The V gene is TRBV11-2, the J gene TRBJ2-7; 8 nucleotides align to TRBD2. CDR3 length: 15 amino acids. The V gene's germline CDR1 is SGHAT and CDR2 FQNNGV. J lost 7 bases, V lost 0 bases, and 8 bases had no gene match. CDR3 sequence reads: CASSLDGAGEREQYF. The CDR3 nucleotides are TGTGCCAGCAGCTTAGATGGAGCGGGAGAGAGGGAGCAGTACTTC.

The chain has TRBV7-6 and TRBJ2-3; 7 nucleotides align to TRBD1. Looked up from germline, CDR1 is SGHVS and CDR2 is FNYEAQ. The CDR3 has 14 residues. The junction had 6 bases not matched to a gene; V was cut back by 4 bases and J by 5 bases. The CDR3 spells CASSSTGLVDTQYF. In nucleotides, the CDR3 is TGTGCCAGCAGCTCGACAGGGTTGGTAGATACGCAGTATTTT.

The J gene is TRBJ2-1, the V gene TRBV9, with 7 bases aligning to TRBD1. Germline CDR1 and CDR2: SGDLS and YYNGEE. CDR3 length: 14 amino acids. Germline trimming cut 4 bases from V and 7 bases from J; bases unmatched to any gene: 8. CDR3 sequence (DNA): TGTGCCAGCAGCCCTTCCGGGACAGCTAATGAGCAGTTCTTC. Its protein product is CASSPSGTANEQFF.

The gene calls are TRBV28 and TRBJ1-6, with D tentatively TRBD1 (6 bases). Deletions cut 5 bases from V and 9 bases from J, with 17 bases between. Germline assignment: CDR1 MDHEN and CDR2 SYDVKM. CDR3 length equals 15 residues. This CDR3 is CASSPPAGEGSPLHF. CDR3 coding DNA: TGTGCCAGCAGTCCCCCGGCAGGGGAGGGTTCACCCCTCCACTTT.

V and J are TRBV29-1 and TRBJ2-5; tentatively, D is TRBD1 or TRBD2 (5 bases each). V lost 7 bases and J lost 2, with 20 bases in between. CDR1 and CDR2 (germline): SQVTM, ANQGSEA. This CDR3 is 15 amino acids long. CDR3 amino acids: CSATDLGGPQETQYF. CDR3 bases: TGCAGCGCAACTGACCTTGGGGGACCACAAGAGACCCAGTACTTC.

The chain recombines TRBV3-1 (or the pseudogene TRBV3-2) with TRBJ2-7; no clear D. Per the germline V gene, CDR1 is LGHDT and CDR2 is YNNKEL (reference sequence). The ends were cut back, 8 bases at V and 2 bases at J, with 13 bases in the middle. CDR3 size: 13 residues. The CDR3 sequence: CASPWSTAYEQYF. CDR3 DNA sequence: TGTGCCAGCCCCTGGAGCACGGCCTACGAGCAGTACTTC.

The chain carries TRBV14 and TRBJ1-6; 8 positions match TRBD1. The CDR3 has 16 residues. Losses at the gene ends were 5 bases for V and 5 bases for J; bases not matched to a gene: 8. Germline-derived CDR1 and CDR2 are SGHDN and FVKESK. In DNA form, the CDR3 reads TGTGCCAGCAGCGCGTACAGGGGGATCGATAATTCACCCCTCCACTTT. Protein sequence: CASSAYRGIDNSPLHF.

The chain recombines TRBV3-1 (or the pseudogene TRBV3-2) with TRBJ2-2, with no clear D. The CDR3 is 14 residues long. Germline-derived CDR1 and CDR2 are LGHDT and YNNKEL (reference sequence). The V end was cut by 0 bases, the J end by 5 bases, with 7 bases between. The CDR3 region is CASSQEPFTGELFF. The CDR3 bases are TGTGCCAGCAGCCAAGAGCCCTTTACCGGGGAGCTGTTTTTT.

This chain connects TRBV2 to TRBJ1-3, with D maybe TRBD1 (5 bases). This CDR3 region has 14 residues. From germline, CDR1 is SNHLY and CDR2 FYNNEI. V was clipped by 5 bases and J by 8 bases, with 16 bases between them. CDR3 region: CASSPLGGRDTIYF. CDR3 nucleotide sequence: TGTGCCAGCAGTCCGCTGGGGGGTAGAGACACCATATATTTT.